This TCR beta chain was sequenced for a study of cytomegalovirus exposure and HLA in healthy donors. On the study more broadly: Early released data had about 85 million unique TCRs, all coming from HLA-typed donors. Findings and limits, study-wide: Productive status was seen about 90% or about 30% of the time for most TCR beta V segments in an earlier analysis. TCR beta V- and J-gene trimming, according to a later analysis, was linked to a missense DCLRE1C variant.

Regarding this clone: Antigen specificity is unknown.

PCR involved 60 Vbeta and 13 Jbeta primers. Only in-frame clones appear in the TCRdb table, and some are missing; sequencing was by immunoSEQ multiplex PCR. The sample totals approximately 150,000 clones. Trimming took off 2 bases at V and 7 bases at J, with 9 bases between the two ends. The germline V gene encodes CDR1 MNHEY and CDR2 SMNVEV (reference sequence). The CDR3 is 13 residues long. The gene calls are TRBV27 and TRBJ1-5; D uncertain. The sample comprised PBMCs. The clonotype originates from a male donor in good health and CMV-seronegative. CDR3 coding DNA: TGTGCCAGCAGTTTAGCCAGAGGCCAGCCCCAGCATTTT. It encodes CASSLARGQPQHF.